This TCR beta chain derives from a study of T-cell memory formation after mild COVID-19. CDR1 MNHEY and CDR2 SMNVEV come from the germline V gene (reference sequence). This CDR3 is built from 16 residues. Trimming cost V 4 bases and J 4 bases; bases outside gene matches: 10. TCRdb re-called the 5' RACE reads with MiXCR, one entry per CDR3 protein. This table holds hundreds of thousands of distinct CDR3 sequences, 16% found once. The TCR comes from a man between 18 and 29 years old who had mild COVID-19 (a few samples of this study predate the infection). Cell type and time point are not known. V is TRBV27 and J is TRBJ1-1; 9 bases agree with TRBD1. The sample was PBMCs or a T cell subset sorted from them (not recorded which). The CDR3 here is CASSSTGQGRFTEAFF. CDR3 nucleotide sequence: TGTGCCAGCAGTTCCACGGGACAGGGTCGGTTCACTGAAGCTTTCTTT.